This T cell receptor beta chain was obtained from a study of T-cell reconstitution after alpha-beta-depleted transplantation in children. As to this clonotype: Its specificity is not known.

General study points: About two months after transplant, alpha-beta T cells reportedly came from several hundred expanded graft clones. Once a year had passed after transplant, T-cell counts and diversity came mostly from newly produced T cells.

The TCRbeta library incorporated unique molecular identifiers. Each CDR3 protein gets one entry after TCRdb re-called the PCR reads with MiXCR. This sample has approximately 270,000 distinct CDR3 sequences; around 25% occur once, and the top ten carry more than 4.5%. This clonotype was sampled from a female patient aged 2-15 years who had a stem cell transplant for congenital amegakaryocytic thrombocytopenia, so the T cells may come from the graft donor. The material was PBMCs, mostly from graft donor cells, obtained 360 days after TCRalphabeta/CD19-depleted stem cell transplant.

The CDR3 nucleotides read TGCGCCAGCAGCTTGGCCGGACAGGGGAACACTGAAGCTTTCTTT. This encodes CASSLAGQGNTEAFF. J is TRBJ1-1 and V is TRBV5-1; 8 positions agree with TRBD1. The CDR3 sequence is 15 residues long. Trimming cost V 0 bases and J 1 base; bases outside gene matches: 2. Germline V gene lookup returns CDR1 SGHRS and CDR2 YFSETQ.